The next 9 T cell receptor beta chains were all read from a single sample in a study of T cells in Graves' hyperthyroidism and ophthalmopathy. Amplification targeted TCR beta CDR3 regions from RNA transcripts. The HTBI primer set was used in a first-round RT-PCR of the TCR CDR3. TCRdb reprocessed the multiplex PCR reads via MiXCR and lists one record per CDR3 protein. The sample carries over 500,000 distinct CDR3 sequences, 16% recorded once. Material: blood. Receptor source: a woman in her 30s with Graves' ophthalmopathy.

This chain uses TRBV11-2 with TRBJ2-3, with 7 bases matching TRBD1. V lost 3 bases to trimming and J lost 3 bases; unmatched junction nucleotides: 9. This CDR3 spans 16 amino acids. Germline V gene lookup returns CDR1 SGHAT and CDR2 FQNNGV. CDR3 nucleotides: TGTGCCAGCAGCTTGTATACAGGGGTAAAGACAGATACGCAGTATTTT. Its translation is CASSLYTGVKTDTQYF.

J is TRBJ1-1 and V is TRBV2, with a possible D match to TRBD1 (6 bases). This CDR3 region has 14 residues. Trimming stripped 9 bases from V and 3 bases from J, with 17 bases between. Germline CDR1 and CDR2: SNHLY and FYNNEI. The CDR3 DNA reads TGTGCCAGGGGGGGGGGGGGCAGGGACACTGAAGCTTTCTTT. It translates to CARGGGGRDTEAFF. The full variable domain, in which reference TRBV2 and TRBJ1-1 provide the parts outside the CDR3, is EPEVTQTPSHQVTQMGQEVILRCVPISNHLYFYWYRQILGQKVEFLVSFYNNEISEKSEIFDDQFSVERPDGSNFTLKIRSTKLEDSAMYFCARGGGGRDTEAFFGQGTRLTVV.

This clonotype was observed a handful of times. V and J are TRBV6-2 or TRBV6-3 and TRBJ2-7, with D perhaps matching TRBD2 (5 bases). Germline V gene sequence: CDR1 MNHEY, CDR2 SVGEGT. This CDR3 comprises 15 residues. V was trimmed by 4 bases and J by 1 base, leaving 14 bases between them. The CDR3 DNA reads TGTGCCAGCAGTTTAAAAGACGGGATGTCCTACGAGCAGTACTTC. Encoded protein: CASSLKDGMSYEQYF.

This clonotype has a handful of counts. The rearrangement uses TRBV4-1 and TRBJ1-3, with D unclear. The CDR3 consists of 17 residues. Looked up from germline, CDR1 is MGHRA and CDR2 is YSYEKL. V lost 3 bases to trimming and J lost 2 bases, with 17 bases between them. As DNA, the CDR3 is TGCGCCAGCAGCCACTCAGCACTTCGGACCACTGGAAACACCATATATTTT. This gives the protein CASSHSALRTTGNTIYF.

This chain uses TRBV28 with TRBJ1-3; D perhaps matches TRBD1 (5 bases). In germline, CDR1 is MDHEN, CDR2 SYDVKM. Trimming stripped 5 bases from V and 0 bases from J, with 17 bases between. The CDR3 length is 17 residues. Written as DNA, the CDR3 is TGTGCCAGCAGTCTGACAGTACCGACCGTCTCTGGAAACACCATATATTTT. This encodes CASSLTVPTVSGNTIYF.

This clonotype was found many times. This sequence joins TRBV3-1 and TRBJ1-2; D possibly corresponds to TRBD1 (6 bases). The CDR3 sequence is 13 residues long. The V end was cut by 1 base, the J end by 3 bases, with 6 bases between. Germline assignment: CDR1 LGHDT and CDR2 YNNKEL (reference sequence). CDR3 sequence (DNA): TGTGCCAGCAGCCAAGGGACAGACTATGGCTACACCTTC. It specifies CASSQGTDYGYTF.

This clonotype was counted at least ten times. The V call is TRBV12-5, the J call TRBJ2-7; 7 bases are a match to TRBD2. The V segment lost 2 bases and the J segment 1 base; nucleotides outside the gene matches: 11. The CDR3 sequence is 17 residues long. Germline-derived CDR1 and CDR2 are LGHNT and FRNRAP. The CDR3 region has the DNA TGTGCTAGTGGTTTGTCCCGGGGGAGGGACTCGTCCTACGAGCAGTACTTC. Translation gives CASGLSRGRDSSYEQYF.

This clonotype showed up just a few times. Given a much more abundant clone one base away, this may be a read error. This sequence joins TRBV28 and TRBJ2-7; TRBD2 matches at 7 bases. The CDR3 runs 14 residues. Germline V gives CDR1 MDHEN, CDR2 SYDVKM. Losses at the gene ends were 3 bases for V and 6 bases for J; bases not matched to a gene: 8. Written as DNA, the CDR3 is TGTGCCAGCAGTTTCCCTGGGGGGGACTGCGAGCAGTACTTC. Translation gives CASSFPGGDCEQYF.

This clonotype was seen repeatedly, ten times or more. The chain joins TRBV28 to TRBJ1-2; D not resolved. This CDR3 has 12 residues. V lost 2 bases to trimming and J lost 0 bases, with 1 base between them. The V gene's germline CDR1 is MDHEN and CDR2 SYDVKM. The CDR3 reads CASSLTNYGYTF. The CDR3 coding sequence is TGTGCCAGCAGTTTAACTAACTATGGCTACACCTTC.